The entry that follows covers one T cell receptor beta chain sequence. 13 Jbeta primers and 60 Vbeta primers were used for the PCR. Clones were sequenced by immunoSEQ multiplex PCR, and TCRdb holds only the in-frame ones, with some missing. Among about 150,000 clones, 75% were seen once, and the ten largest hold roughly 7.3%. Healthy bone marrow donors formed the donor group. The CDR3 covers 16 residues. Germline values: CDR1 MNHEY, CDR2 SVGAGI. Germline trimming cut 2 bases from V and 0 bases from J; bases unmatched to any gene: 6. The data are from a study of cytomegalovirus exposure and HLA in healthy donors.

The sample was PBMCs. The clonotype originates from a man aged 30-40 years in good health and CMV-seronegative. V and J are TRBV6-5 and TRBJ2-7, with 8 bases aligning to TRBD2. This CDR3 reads CASSYAFTSGSYEQYF. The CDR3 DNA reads TGTGCCAGCAGTTACGCCTTTACTAGCGGCTCCTACGAGCAGTACTTC.